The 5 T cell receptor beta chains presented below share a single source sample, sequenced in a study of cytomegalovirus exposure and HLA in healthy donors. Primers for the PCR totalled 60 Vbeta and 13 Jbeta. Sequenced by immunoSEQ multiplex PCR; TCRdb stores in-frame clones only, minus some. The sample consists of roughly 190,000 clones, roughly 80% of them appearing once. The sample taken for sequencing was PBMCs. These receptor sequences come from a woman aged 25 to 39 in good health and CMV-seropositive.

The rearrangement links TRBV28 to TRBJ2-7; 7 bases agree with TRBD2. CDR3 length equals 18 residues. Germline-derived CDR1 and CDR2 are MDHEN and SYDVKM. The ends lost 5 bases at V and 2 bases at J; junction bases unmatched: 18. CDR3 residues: CASSTPKDTPGGTYEQYF. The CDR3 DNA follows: TGTGCCAGCAGTACCCCCAAGGACACCCCGGGAGGAACCTACGAGCAGTACTTC.

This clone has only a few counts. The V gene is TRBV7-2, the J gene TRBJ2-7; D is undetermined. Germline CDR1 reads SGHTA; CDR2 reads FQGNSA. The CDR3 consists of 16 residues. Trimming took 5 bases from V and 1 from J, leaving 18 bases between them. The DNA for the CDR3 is TGTGCCAGCAGCCTCATGGGTTCAGGCCTTTCCTACGAGCAGTACTTC. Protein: CASSLMGSGLSYEQYF.

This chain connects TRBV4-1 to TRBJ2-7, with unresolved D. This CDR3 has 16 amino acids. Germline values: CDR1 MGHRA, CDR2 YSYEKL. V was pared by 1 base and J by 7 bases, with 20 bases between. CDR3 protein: CASSQANPSDRYEQYF. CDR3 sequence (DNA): TGCGCCAGCAGCCAAGCCAATCCTAGTGATAGGTATGAGCAGTACTTC.

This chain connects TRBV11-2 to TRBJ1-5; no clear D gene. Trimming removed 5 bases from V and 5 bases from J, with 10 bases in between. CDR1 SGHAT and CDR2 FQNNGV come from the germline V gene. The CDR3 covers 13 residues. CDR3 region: CASSPSVYQPQHF. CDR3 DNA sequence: TGTGCCAGCAGCCCTTCGGTATATCAGCCCCAGCATTTT.

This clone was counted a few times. The CDR3 loop reads CASSIMWQGLEGYTF. The CDR3 DNA reads as TGTGCCAGTAGTATTATGTGGCAGGGGTTGGAGGGCTACACCTTC. The rearrangement uses TRBV19 and TRBJ1-2; weak D call: TRBD1 (6 bases). The germline CDR1 and CDR2 sequences are LNHDA and SQIVND (reference sequence). Trimming pared 3 bases from V and 8 bases from J, leaving 19 bases between. The CDR3 runs 15 residues.